The entry that follows covers one T cell receptor (beta chain) sequence. As yet, its antigen is unknown. This CDR3 spans 14 amino acids. CDR1 SGHRS and CDR2 YFSETQ come from the germline V gene. Combining a sample-barcoded 5' primer with a J-beta primer mix, a second PCR ran for 7 to 11 cycles. Each cDNA molecule received a tag from a template-switch adaptor that had 12 random nucleotides. One entry per CDR3 protein, called by TCRdb with MiXCR from the 5' RACE reads. Among 750,000 to 950,000 distinct CDR3 sequences listed, roughly 26% were seen once. This entry is derived from a study of blood T cells in healthy people across ages. Study observations and caveats: TCR beta diversity, measured per million T cells, fell in a roughly linear way with age.

This same sample was also taken into another study, of T cells of mothers and their children. This second report adds: Biologically related mothers and children overlapped slightly more than unrelated pairs, a non-significant difference.

The sequenced sample was blood. This clonotype originated in a boy aged 5-17 years in good health. The chain carries TRBV5-1 and TRBJ2-5; D is possibly TRBD2 (5 bases). The J call may be in error: the DNA end matches TRBJ2-1 better. The chain's CDR3 is CASSLGFSAGEQFF. DNA of the CDR3: TGCGCCAGCAGCTTGGGGTTTAGCGCGGGTGAGCAGTTCTTC.